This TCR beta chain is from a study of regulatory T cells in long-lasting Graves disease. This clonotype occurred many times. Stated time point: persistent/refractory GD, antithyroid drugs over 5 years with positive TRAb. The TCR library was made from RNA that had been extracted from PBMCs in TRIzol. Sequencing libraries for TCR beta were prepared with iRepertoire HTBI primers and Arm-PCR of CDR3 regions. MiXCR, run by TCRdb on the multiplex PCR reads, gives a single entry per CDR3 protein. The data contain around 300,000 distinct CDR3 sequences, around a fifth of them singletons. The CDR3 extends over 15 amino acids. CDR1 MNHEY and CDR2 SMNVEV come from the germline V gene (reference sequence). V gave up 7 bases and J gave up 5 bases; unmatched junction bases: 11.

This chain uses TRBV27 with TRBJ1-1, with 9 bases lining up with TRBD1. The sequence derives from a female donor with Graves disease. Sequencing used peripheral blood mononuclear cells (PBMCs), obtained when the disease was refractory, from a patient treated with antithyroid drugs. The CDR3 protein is CASTPRGTGRTEAFF. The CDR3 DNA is TGTGCCAGCACGCCCAGAGGGACAGGGAGAACTGAAGCTTTCTTT.